Listed here is a single T cell receptor beta chain. Antigen specificity is unknown. The cohort excluded patients with autoimmune disease history or systemic immunosuppression. V gave up 3 bases and J gave up 3 bases; unmatched junction bases: 9. Germline assignment: CDR1 WNHNN and CDR2 SYGVQD (reference sequence). The CDR3 runs to 16 residues. The data derive from a study of OX40 agonist ivuxolimab in advanced cancers. The wider study: Participants, approximately 80% male, averaged about 56 years of age, ranging from about 20 to 80.

The study's findings and limits: Blood T cells, both CD4+ and CD8+, expanded clonally by week 6 at 0.1 to 3.0 mg/kg.

Sequenced by immunoSEQ multiplex PCR; TCRdb stores in-frame clones only, minus some. The table includes 40,000 to 45,000 clones, around 80% detected once. This TCR was sampled from an adult with an advanced solid tumor such as melanoma, head and neck, liver or kidney cancer. The chain recombines TRBV10-1 with TRBJ2-3; 7 nucleotides match TRBD2. The sample was CD4+ or CD8+ T cells sorted from blood, taken in a trial of the OX40 agonist ivuxolimab. CDR3: CASSDGGSFSTDTQYF. The CDR3, as DNA: TGCGCCAGCAGTGATGGCGGGAGTTTTAGTACAGATACGCAGTATTTT.